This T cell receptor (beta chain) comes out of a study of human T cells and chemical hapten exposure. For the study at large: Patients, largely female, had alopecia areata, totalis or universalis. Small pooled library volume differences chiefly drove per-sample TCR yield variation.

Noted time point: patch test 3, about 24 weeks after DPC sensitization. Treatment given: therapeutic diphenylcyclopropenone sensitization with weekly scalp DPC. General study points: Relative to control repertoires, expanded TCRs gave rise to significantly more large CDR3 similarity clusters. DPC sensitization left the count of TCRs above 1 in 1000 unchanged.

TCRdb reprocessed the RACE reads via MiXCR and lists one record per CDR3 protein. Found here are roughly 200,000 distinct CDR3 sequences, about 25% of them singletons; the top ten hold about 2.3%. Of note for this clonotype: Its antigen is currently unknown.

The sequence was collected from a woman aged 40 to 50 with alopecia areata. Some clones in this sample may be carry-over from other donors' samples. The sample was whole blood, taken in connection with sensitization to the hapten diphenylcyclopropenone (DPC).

Here the CDR3 DNA reads TGTGCCAGCAGCGCGGACTACAGGGTTTCTGAAGCTTTCTTT. Protein: CASSADYRVSEAFF. The chain joins TRBV7-9 to TRBJ1-1; D might be TRBD1 (6 bases). This CDR3 spans 14 amino acids. Deletions cut 5 bases from V and 6 bases from J, with 16 bases between. CDR1 and CDR2 from the germline V gene are SEHNR and FQNEAQ (reference sequence).